The T cell receptor beta chain described here comes from a study of T cell responses to AZD1222 COVID-19 vaccine (dated by TCRdb to about 2021). For the study in its entirety: TCR sequencing was performed for 230 to 250 trial participants, of whom about 200 were given two doses of AZD1222 and around 25 were given two doses of MenACWY control vaccine. Trial participants were enrolled by age into 18-55, 56-69 and 70-plus year subgroups, with roughly 160, 29 and 62 TCR-sequenced participants respectively. Overall study outcomes, separate from this receptor: Epitopes outside the regions mutated in the B.1.351 and B.1.1.7 variants were reportedly recognized by nearly half of the unique spike-specific TCRs. Because no day 14 peak-response samples were available, the repertoires could be characterized only after the peak T cell response. Vaccine-associated CD4 TCRs spanned the whole spike protein, with dominant responses in regions 160-218 and 743-854. In the small 56-69-year group, the increase in depth fell short of significance, most likely because of low power. Spike-specific TCR breadth and depth rose significantly after two AZD1222 doses compared with day 0 and with MenACWY recipients. Conclusions about previously exposed vaccinees were limited because only a handful of AZD1222 recipients were SARS-CoV-2 seropositive at baseline. Participants were mostly white British and included more females than males, and it was suggested by the authors that clonal diversity may have been underestimated.

The cysteine opens and the phenylalanine closes a CDR3 of 16 amino acids. The retained sequence is limited to the CDR3, 48 bases, with the frame set at the first base. V trim: 1 base; J trim: 0 bases; unmatched bases: 3. The germline V gene encodes CDR1 LGHDT and CDR2 YNNKEL (reference sequence). What the time point label conveys for this sample: about 28 days (+/-7) after the second vaccine dose. The treatment or condition label, read with the paper, signifies: meningococcal conjugate vaccine given as trial control. Samples from vaccinated people were obtained from the UK trials COV001 and COV002, which included a single-blind randomized controlled phase 2/3 trial of AZD1222 (ChAdOx1 nCoV-19) in healthy adults. For TCRbeta chain sequencing, PBMC samples from trial participants were taken at day 0 and at day 28 after the second dose. The CDR3 regions of human TCRbeta chains were analyzed by immunosequencing. Per the original workflow: Repertoire TCRs were checked for matches against a reference library of SARS-CoV-2-specific TCRs that had been generated using the MIRA antigen-specificity platform. Breadth was defined as the fraction of unique TCRs that were SARS-CoV-2-associated. Depth was defined as the fraction of total T cells that were SARS-CoV-2-associated. Using the MIRA data, each spike-specific TCR was mapped to the spike region that the TCR reacts to and placed in a CD4 or CD8 class. Log10-transformed breadth and depth values were compared by one-way ANOVA with Sidak's multiple comparisons tests. Entries here come from immuneACCESS through TCRdb and include only in-frame sequences with V and J called. Some clones fail to appear in such tables; in the studies checked, an unresolved V gene covers under half of the shortfall, and the cause of the remainder is unknown. That table is the source of V, J and clone size, and D and trimming were worked out from the DNA. This sample gives some 170,000 clones in total; 90% to 95% of them show up just once. Roughly 1% of the sample goes to the ten largest clones.

For this clone: No cognate antigen has been identified for it. Base quality data are lacking; no much larger clone is found one base away.

The specimen was peripheral blood, collected 28 days after the second dose of the MenACWY control vaccine. The chain was built from TRBV3-1 (or the pseudogene TRBV3-2) and TRBJ2-7; TRBD1 fits 10 bases in the junction. This receptor was taken from an adult who received the MenACWY meningococcal vaccine as a control. The DNA sequence reads TGTGCCAGCAGCCAAGGACAGGGGGCGATCTCCTACGAGCAGTACTTC. It translates as CASSQGQGAISYEQYF.